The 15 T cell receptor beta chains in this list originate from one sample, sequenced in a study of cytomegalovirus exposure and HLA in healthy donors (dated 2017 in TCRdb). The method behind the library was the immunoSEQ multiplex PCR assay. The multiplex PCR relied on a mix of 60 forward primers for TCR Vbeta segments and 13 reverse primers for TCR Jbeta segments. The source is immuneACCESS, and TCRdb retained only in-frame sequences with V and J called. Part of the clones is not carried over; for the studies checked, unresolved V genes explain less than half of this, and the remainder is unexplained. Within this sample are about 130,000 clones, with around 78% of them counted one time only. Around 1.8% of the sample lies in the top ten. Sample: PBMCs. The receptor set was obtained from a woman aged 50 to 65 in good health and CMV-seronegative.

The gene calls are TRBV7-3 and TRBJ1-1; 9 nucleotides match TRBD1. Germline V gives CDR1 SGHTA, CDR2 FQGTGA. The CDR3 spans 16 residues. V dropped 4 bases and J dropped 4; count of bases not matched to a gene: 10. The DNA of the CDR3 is TGTGCCAGCAGCTGGGGCACCGGGACAGGGTCCACTGAAGCTTTCTTT. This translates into CASSWGTGTGSTEAFF.

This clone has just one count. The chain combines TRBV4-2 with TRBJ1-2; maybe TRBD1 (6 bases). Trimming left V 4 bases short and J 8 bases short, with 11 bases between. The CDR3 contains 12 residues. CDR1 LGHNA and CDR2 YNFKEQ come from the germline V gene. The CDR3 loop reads CASSLGGAGYTF. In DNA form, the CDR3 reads TGTGCCAGCAGCCTTGGGGGGGCGGGCTACACCTTC.

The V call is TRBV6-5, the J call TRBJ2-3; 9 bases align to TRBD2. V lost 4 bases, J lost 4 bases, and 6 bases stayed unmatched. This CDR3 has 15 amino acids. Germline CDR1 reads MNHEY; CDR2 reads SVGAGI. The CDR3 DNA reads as TGTGCCAGCAGTTTACTAGCGGGTGTCGCAGATACGCAGTATTTT. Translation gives CASSLLAGVADTQYF.

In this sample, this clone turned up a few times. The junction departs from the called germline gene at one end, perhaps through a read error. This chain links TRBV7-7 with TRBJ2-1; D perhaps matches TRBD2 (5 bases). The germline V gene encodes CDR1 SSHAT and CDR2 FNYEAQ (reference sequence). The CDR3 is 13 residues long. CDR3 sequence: CASSFPGSNEQFF. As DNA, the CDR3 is TGTGCTAGCAGCTTTCCGGGGAGCAATGAGCAGTTCTTC.

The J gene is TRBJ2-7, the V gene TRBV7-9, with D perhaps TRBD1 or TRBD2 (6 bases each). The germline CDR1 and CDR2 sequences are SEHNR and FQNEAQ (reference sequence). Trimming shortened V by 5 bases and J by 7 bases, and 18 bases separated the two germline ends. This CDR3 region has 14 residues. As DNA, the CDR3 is TGTGCCAGCAGCCACCGACAGGCTGCGGGGGAGCAGTACGTC. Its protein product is CASSHRQAAGEQYV.

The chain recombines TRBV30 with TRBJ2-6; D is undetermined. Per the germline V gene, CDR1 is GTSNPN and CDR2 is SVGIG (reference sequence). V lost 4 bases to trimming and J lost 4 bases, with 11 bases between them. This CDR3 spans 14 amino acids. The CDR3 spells CAWMRFSGANVLTF. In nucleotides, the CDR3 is TGTGCCTGGATGCGGTTTTCAGGGGCCAACGTCCTGACTTTC.

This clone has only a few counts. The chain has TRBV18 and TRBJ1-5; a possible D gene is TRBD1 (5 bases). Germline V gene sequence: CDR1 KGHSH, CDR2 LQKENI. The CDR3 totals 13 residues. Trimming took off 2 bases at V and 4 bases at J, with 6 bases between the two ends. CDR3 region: CASSPAGNQPQHF. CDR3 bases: TGTGCCAGCTCACCAGCAGGGAATCAGCCCCAGCATTTT.

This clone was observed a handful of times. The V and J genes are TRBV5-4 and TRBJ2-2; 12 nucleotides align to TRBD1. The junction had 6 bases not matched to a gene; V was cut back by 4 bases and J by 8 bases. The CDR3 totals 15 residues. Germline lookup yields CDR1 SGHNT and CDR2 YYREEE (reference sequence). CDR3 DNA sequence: TGTGCCAGCAGCACCGGGACAGGGGGCGCGGGGGAGCTGTTTTTT. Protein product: CASSTGTGGAGELFF.

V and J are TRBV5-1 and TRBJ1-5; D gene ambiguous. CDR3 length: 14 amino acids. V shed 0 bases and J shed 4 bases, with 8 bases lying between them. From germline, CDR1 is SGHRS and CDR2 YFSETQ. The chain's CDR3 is CASSLDGVNQPQHF. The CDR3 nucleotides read TGCGCCAGCAGCTTGGATGGAGTTAATCAGCCCCAGCATTTT. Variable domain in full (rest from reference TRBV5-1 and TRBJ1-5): KAGVTQTPRYLIKTRGQQVTLSCSPISGHRSVSWYQQTPGQGLQFLFEYFSETQRNKGNFPGRFSGRQFSNSRSEMNVSTLELGDSALYLCASSLDGVNQPQHFGDGTRLSIL.

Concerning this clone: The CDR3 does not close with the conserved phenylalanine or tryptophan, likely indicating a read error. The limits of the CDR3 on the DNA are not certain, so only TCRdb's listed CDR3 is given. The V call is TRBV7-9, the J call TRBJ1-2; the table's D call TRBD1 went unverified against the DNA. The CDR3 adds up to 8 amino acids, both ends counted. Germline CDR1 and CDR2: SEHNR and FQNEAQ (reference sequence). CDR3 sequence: CSSSFEGA.

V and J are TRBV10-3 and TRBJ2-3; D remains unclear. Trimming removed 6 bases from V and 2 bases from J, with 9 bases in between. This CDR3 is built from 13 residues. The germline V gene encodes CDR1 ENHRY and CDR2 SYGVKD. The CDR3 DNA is TGTGCCATCAGCCTCCCCTCCACAGATACGCAGTATTTT. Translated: CAISLPSTDTQYF.

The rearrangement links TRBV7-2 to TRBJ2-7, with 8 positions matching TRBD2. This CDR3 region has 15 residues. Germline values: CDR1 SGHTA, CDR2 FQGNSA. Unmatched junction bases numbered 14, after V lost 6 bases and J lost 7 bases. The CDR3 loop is CASSIGGLGGLEQYV. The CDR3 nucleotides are TGTGCCAGCAGTATAGGGGGACTAGGGGGATTGGAGCAGTACGTC.

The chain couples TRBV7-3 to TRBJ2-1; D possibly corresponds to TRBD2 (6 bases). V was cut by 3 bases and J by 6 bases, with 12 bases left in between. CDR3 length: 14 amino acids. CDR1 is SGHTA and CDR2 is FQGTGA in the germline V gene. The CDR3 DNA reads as TGTGCCAGCAGCTTGTCGGGAGCCGTCAATGAGCAGTTCTTC. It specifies CASSLSGAVNEQFF.

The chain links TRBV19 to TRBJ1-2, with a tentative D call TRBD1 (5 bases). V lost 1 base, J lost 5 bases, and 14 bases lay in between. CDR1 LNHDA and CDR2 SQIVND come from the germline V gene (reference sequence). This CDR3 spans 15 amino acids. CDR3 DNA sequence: TGTGCCAGTAGTATAGGCCCCCCGACAGTTTATGGCTACACCTTC. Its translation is CASSIGPPTVYGYTF.

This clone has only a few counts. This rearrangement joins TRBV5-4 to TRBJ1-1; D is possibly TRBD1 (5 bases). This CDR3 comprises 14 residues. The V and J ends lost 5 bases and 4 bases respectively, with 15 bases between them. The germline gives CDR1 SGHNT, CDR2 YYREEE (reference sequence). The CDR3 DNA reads TGTGCCAGCAGTCCGAAGGGGCCGGGCACTGAAGCTTTCTTT. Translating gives CASSPKGPGTEAFF.